Following are 8 T cell receptor beta chains from one sample sequenced in a study of identical twins. TCRdb redid the calling of the 5' RACE reads with MiXCR, one entry per CDR3 protein. The table has about 150,000 distinct CDR3 sequences, roughly 3.3% seen once. The sample consisted of memory T cells sorted from blood. Receptors originate from a man between 18 and 29 years old in good health.

This clonotype was seen ten or more times. The chain has TRBV2 and TRBJ2-1, with 8 nucleotides matching TRBD1. The CDR3 spans 13 residues. J was trimmed by 9 bases and V by 8 bases; bases with no gene match: 9. Germline CDR1 SNHLY, CDR2 FYNNEI. The CDR3 DNA reads TGTGCCAGCGGCCAGGGGGCGTCGGGTGAGCAGTTCTTC. This codes for CASGQGASGEQFF.

In its sample, this clonotype was seen many times. One junction end does not reproduce the germline sequence, and a read error may be involved. The rearrangement uses TRBV20-1 and TRBJ2-3; 14 bases are shared with TRBD2. Germline V lookup: CDR1 DFQATT, CDR2 SNEGSKA (reference sequence). CDR3 size: 14 residues. The chain's CDR3 is CGTSGRDLADTQYF. The CDR3 DNA reads TGTGGGACTAGCGGGAGAGATCTGGCAGATACGCAGTATTTT.

In its sample, this clonotype was seen many times. The V gene is TRBV14, the J gene TRBJ1-1, with unresolved D. The CDR3 has 12 amino acids. Trimming removed 3 bases at V and 3 bases at J, with 5 bases between. Germline loops: CDR1 SGHDN, CDR2 FVKESK. Here the CDR3 reads CASSQGYTEAFF. The CDR3 bases are TGTGCCAGCAGCCAGGGCTACACTGAAGCTTTCTTT.

This clonotype was observed many times. The chain couples TRBV12-3 or TRBV12-4 to TRBJ2-7; D is uncertain. V lost 2 bases and J lost 6, with 8 bases in between. This CDR3 region has 12 residues. The CDR3 sequence is CASSLTAGEQYF. In DNA form, the CDR3 reads TGTGCCAGCAGTTTAACGGCCGGCGAGCAGTACTTC.

On this clonotype itself: This may be a read error, as it is one base from a much larger clone. CDR3 residues: CASSPLVGASTDTQYF. The DNA of the CDR3 is TGTGCCAGCAGCCCGCTAGTGGGAGCTAGCACAGATACGCAGTATTTT. J is TRBJ2-3 and V is TRBV28; maybe TRBD2 (5 bases). The CDR3 extends over 16 amino acids. Germline assignment: CDR1 MDHEN and CDR2 SYDVKM. V dropped 6 bases and J dropped 0 bases, with 16 bases sitting between them.

This clonotype occurred many times. V usage is TRBV7-2 and J usage is TRBJ2-3, with unresolved D. The tail of the sequence fits TRBJ1-5 better, so the J call may be wrong. Germline V gives CDR1 SGHTA, CDR2 FQGNSA. This CDR3 spans 13 amino acids. The CDR3 DNA follows: TGTGCCAGCAGCTTACCCGGACTTGATACGCAGCATTTT. Protein product: CASSLPGLDTQHF.

This clonotype has a handful of counts. The genes are TRBV30 and TRBJ2-5; possibly TRBD1 for D (5 bases). Germline values: CDR1 GTSNPN, CDR2 SVGIG (reference sequence). The V gene lost 0 bases and the J gene lost 5 bases, with 13 bases spanning the gap. The CDR3 consists of 14 residues. The CDR3 loop reads CAWSVGAVLETQYF. The DNA for the CDR3 is TGTGCCTGGAGTGTTGGGGCAGTCTTGGAGACCCAGTACTTC.

In this sample, this clonotype turned up many times. The rearrangement joins TRBV12-3 or TRBV12-4 to TRBJ1-3; D is uncertain. There are 15 residues in the CDR3. Trimming shortened V by 1 base and J by 3 bases, and 10 bases separated the two germline ends. Written as DNA, the CDR3 is TGTGCCAGCAGTTTAGTGAGCCGGAATGGAAACACCATATATTTT. Translating it yields CASSLVSRNGNTIYF.